This T cell receptor (beta chain) was observed in a study of sequential checkpoint blockade in melanoma (dated by TCRdb to the late 2010s). For the wider study: Patients were assigned by 1:1 randomization to either first-line nivolumab followed by ipilimumab (arm A) or ipilimumab followed by nivolumab (arm B). Maintenance nivolumab was given following each of the two trial sequences. The same lesion was the source of around 80% of the matched pre- and post-treatment tumor biopsy pairs. For twenty-two patients, matched tumor biopsies were obtained before treatment and at week 13, following single-agent nivolumab (arm A) or ipilimumab (arm B). DNA from about a hundred pretreatment melanoma tumor samples underwent TCRbeta immunosequencing. Broad study findings and their caveats: Among patients in arm A, the nivolumab-first arm, pretreatment tumor TIL clonality was associated with response (P = .04). Tumor T-cell fraction and clonality were found to correlate with PD-L1 staining and CD8+ T-cell counts but not with mutational load. The model for predicting response that combines TCR metrics with mutation burden needs to be validated in larger, independent patient cohorts. Small sample sizes and reduced statistical power limited the within-arm analyses of tumor T-cell fraction. Patients whose tumor T-cell fraction and clonality increased by week 13 were about 30 times more likely to achieve clinical benefit.

This clone was observed a few times. Its target antigen remains unknown. Base quality data are lacking; no much larger clone is found one base away. Explained via the paper, the treatment or condition label denotes: randomized to nivolumab then ipilimumab (arm A) or the reverse (arm B). None of the patients in the trial had previously been given DNA-damaging chemotherapy. Samples came from patients with melanoma in CheckMate 064, a randomized, open-label phase II trial of sequential checkpoint blockade. Genomic DNA from formalin-fixed paraffin-embedded (FFPE) tissue samples served as the input for tumor TCR sequencing. The immunoSEQ Assay was used to immunosequence TCRbeta CDR3 regions from genomic DNA. Genomic DNA was amplified by bias-controlled multiplex PCR before high-throughput sequencing. The authors' pipeline ran thus. To quantify the absolute abundance of each unique TCRbeta CDR3 region, the sequences were collapsed and filtered. Clonality, defined as 1 minus Pielou's evenness, was calculated using productive rearrangements only. To compute tumor T-cell fraction, TCRbeta template counts were normalized to usable DNA, with usable DNA estimated from several housekeeping genes. A previously published method was used to identify clones with significantly greater frequencies in on-treatment samples than in baseline samples. This is the immuneACCESS table as TCRdb keeps it, with only in-frame sequences that have V and J called. A part of the clones is gone; compared with another copy, unresolved V genes explain less than half, and the rest is unexplained. V, J and clone size derive from that table, while D and trimming were established from the DNA sequence. This sample holds roughly 7,000 clones; around 30% were observed only once. Approximately 23% of the sample is held by the ten biggest clonotypes.

Here the sequenced sample was tumor tissue (inferred from file names), taken from a patient given nivolumab and ipilimumab in sequence. This TCR was recovered from a human donor with melanoma.

The CDR3 region: CASSLGIAGYNEQFF. The bases are TGTGCCAGCAGCTTGGGAATAGCGGGGTACAATGAGCAGTTCTTC. This chain is built from TRBV11-3 and TRBJ2-1; TRBD2 matches 8 bases in the middle. CDR1 is given as SGHNT and CDR2 as YENEEA, both from the germline V gene. V is trimmed back by 3 bases and J by 4 bases, and the junction contains 5 bases that no gene match accounts for. Reading from cysteine to phenylalanine, the CDR3 counts 15 amino acids. Only the CDR3 region is kept as DNA, spanning 45 bases read in frame from base 1.